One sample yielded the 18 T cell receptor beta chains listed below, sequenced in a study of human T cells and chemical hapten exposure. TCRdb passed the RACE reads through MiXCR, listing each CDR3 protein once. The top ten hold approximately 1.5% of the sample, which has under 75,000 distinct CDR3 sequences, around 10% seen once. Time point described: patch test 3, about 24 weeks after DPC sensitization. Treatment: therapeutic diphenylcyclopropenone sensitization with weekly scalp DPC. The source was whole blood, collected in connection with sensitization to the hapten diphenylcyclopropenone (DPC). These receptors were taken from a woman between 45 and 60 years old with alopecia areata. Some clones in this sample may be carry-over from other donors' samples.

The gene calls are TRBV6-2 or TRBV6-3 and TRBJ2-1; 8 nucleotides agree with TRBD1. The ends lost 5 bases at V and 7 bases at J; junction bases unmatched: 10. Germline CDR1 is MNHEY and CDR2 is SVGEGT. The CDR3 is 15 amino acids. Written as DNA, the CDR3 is TGTGCCAGCAGTCTAGGGACAGGAGGACAGAATGAGCAGTTCTTC. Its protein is CASSLGTGGQNEQFF.

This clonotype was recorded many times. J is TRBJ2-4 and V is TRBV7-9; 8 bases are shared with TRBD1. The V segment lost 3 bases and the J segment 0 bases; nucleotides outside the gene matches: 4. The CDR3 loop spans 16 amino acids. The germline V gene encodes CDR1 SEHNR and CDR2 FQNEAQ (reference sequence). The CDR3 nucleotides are TGTGCCAGCAGCTTGACAGGGGCCCTAGCCAAAAACATTCAGTACTTC. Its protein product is CASSLTGALAKNIQYF.

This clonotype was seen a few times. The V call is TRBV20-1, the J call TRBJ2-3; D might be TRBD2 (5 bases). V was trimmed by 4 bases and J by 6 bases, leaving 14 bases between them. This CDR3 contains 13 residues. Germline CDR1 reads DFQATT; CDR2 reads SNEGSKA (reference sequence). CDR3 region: CSAMWLARDTQYF. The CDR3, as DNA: TGCAGTGCTATGTGGCTAGCTCGGGATACGCAGTATTTT.

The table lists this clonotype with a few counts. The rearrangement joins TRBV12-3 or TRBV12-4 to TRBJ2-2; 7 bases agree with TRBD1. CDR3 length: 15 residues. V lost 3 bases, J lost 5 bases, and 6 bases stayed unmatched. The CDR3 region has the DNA TGTGCCAGCAGTTTCAGGACAGGAGGAACCGGGGAGCTGTTTTTT. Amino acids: CASSFRTGGTGELFF.

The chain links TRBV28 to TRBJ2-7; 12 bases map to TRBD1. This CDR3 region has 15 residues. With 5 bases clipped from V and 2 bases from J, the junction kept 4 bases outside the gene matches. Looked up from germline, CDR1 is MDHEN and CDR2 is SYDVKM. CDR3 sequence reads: CASSPGQGATYEQYF. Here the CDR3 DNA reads TGTGCCAGCAGTCCGGGACAGGGGGCTACCTACGAGCAGTACTTC.

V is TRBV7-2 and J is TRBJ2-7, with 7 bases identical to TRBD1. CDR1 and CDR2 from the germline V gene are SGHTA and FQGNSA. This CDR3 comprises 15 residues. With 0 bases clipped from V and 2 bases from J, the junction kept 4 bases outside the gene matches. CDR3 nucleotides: TGTGCCAGCAGCTTAGCGTCGGGACAGACCTACGAGCAGTACTTC. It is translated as CASSLASGQTYEQYF.

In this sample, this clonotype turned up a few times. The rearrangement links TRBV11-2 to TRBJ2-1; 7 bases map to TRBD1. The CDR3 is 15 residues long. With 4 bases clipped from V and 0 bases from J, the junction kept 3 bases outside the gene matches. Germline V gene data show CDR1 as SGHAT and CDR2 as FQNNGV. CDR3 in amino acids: CASSSRTGSYNEQFF. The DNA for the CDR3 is TGTGCCAGCAGCTCAAGGACAGGCTCCTACAATGAGCAGTTCTTC.

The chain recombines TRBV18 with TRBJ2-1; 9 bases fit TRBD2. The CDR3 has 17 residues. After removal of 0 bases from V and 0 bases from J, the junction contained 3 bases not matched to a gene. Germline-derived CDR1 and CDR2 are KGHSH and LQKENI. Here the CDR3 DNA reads TGTGCCAGCTCACCACCCCGACTAGCGGTCTCCTACAATGAGCAGTTCTTC. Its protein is CASSPPRLAVSYNEQFF.

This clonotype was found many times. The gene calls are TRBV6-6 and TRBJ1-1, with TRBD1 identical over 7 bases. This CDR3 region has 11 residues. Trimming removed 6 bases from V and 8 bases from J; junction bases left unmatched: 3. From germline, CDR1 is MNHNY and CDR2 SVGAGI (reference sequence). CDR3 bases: TGTGCCAGCAGCAGGGGGGGCGAAGCTTTCTTT. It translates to CASSRGGEAFF.

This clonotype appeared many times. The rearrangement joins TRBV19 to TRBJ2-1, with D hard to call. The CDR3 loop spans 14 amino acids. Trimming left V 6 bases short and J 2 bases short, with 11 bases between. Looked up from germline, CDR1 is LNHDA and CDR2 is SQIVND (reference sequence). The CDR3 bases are TGTGCCAGTAGGGAGACTTCGACCTACAATGAGCAGTTCTTC. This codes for CASRETSTYNEQFF. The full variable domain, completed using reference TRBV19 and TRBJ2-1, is DGGITQSPKYLFRKEGQNVTLSCEQNLNHDAMYWYRQDPGQGLRLIYYSQIVNDFQKGDIAEGYSVSREKKESFPLTVTSAQKNPTAFYLCASRETSTYNEQFFGPGTRLTVL.

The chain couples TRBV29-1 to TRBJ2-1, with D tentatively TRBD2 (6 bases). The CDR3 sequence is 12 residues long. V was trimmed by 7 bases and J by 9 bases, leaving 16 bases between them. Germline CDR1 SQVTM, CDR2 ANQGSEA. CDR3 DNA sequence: TGCAGCGCTTTGCGGGATGGTAGTGAGCAGTTCTTC. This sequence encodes CSALRDGSEQFF.

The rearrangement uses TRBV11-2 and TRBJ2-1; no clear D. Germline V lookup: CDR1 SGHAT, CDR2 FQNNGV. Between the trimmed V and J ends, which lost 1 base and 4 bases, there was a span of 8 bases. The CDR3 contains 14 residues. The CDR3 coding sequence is TGTGCCAGCAGCTTAGGTTCTCAATACAATGAGCAGTTCTTC. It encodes CASSLGSQYNEQFF.

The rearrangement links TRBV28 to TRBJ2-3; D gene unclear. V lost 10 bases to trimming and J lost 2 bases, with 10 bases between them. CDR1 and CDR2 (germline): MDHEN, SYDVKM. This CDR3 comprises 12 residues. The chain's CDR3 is CATRTDTDTQYF. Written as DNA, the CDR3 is TGTGCCACCCGAACCGACACAGATACGCAGTATTTT.

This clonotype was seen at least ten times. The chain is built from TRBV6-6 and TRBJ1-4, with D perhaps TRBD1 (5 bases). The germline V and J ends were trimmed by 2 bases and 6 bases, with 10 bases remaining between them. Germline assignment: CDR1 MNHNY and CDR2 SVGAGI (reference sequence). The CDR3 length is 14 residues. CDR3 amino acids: CASSYEGGDEKLFF. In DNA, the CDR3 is TGTGCCAGCAGTTACGAGGGAGGGGATGAAAAACTGTTTTTT.

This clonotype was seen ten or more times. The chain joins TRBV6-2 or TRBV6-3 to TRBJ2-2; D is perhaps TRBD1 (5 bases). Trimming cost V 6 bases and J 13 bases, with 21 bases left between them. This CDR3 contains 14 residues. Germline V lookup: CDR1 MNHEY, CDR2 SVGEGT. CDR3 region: CASSDAAGRGVLFF. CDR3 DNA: TGTGCCAGCAGCGACGCGGCTGGTAGGGGCGTGCTGTTTTTT.

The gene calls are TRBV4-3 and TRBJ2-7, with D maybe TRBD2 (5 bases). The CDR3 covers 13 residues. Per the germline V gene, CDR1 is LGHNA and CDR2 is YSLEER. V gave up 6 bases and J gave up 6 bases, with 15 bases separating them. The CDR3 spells CASSPVVGAEQYF. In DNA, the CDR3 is TGCGCCAGCAGTCCTGTAGTGGGAGCCGAGCAGTACTTC.

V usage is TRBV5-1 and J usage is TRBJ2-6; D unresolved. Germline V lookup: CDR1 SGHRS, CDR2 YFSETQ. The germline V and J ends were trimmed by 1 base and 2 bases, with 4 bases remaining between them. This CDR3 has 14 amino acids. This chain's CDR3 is CASSLIPGANVLTF. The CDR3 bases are TGCGCCAGCAGCTTGATCCCTGGGGCCAACGTCCTGACTTTC. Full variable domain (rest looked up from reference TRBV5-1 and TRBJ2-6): KAGVTQTPRYLIKTRGQQVTLSCSPISGHRSVSWYQQTPGQGLQFLFEYFSETQRNKGNFPGRFSGRQFSNSRSEMNVSTLELGDSALYLCASSLIPGANVLTFGAGSRLTVL.

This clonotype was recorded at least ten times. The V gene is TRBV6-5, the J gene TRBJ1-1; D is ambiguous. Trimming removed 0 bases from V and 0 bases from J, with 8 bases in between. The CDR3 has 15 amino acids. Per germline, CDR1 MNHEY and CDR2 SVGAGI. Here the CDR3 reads CASSYSREMNTEAFF. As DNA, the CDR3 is TGTGCCAGCAGTTACTCCCGCGAAATGAACACTGAAGCTTTCTTT.